Detailed here is one T cell receptor (beta chain). No antigen is known for it. Germline CDR1 and CDR2: SGHAT and FQNNGV. The CDR3 extends over 16 amino acids. The V and J ends lost 0 bases and 5 bases respectively, with 17 bases between them. Each of the patients had no lymph node involvement on CT and PET/CT and no prior chemotherapy, radiotherapy or other malignancies. The sample is drawn from a study of prognosis after radiotherapy for stage I lung cancer. For the study at large: Distant metastasis occurred in a handful of patients at a median of approximately seven months after radiotherapy, while 15 showed no significant progression. General study points: Medians of 10,088 versus 6,861 showed unique TCR clone counts falling after stereotactic body radiation therapy. Shannon entropy after stereotactic body radiation therapy was lower in patients who developed distant metastases.

From genomic DNA, TCR beta CDR3 was amplified by two-round multiplex PCR. Amplification during the initial PCR round employed primers specific to each TRBV and TRBJ gene. TCRdb re-called the multiplex PCR reads through MiXCR, storing one row per CDR3 protein. The data show roughly 14,000 distinct CDR3 sequences, around three fifths seen once. The source material was PBMCs, sampled before or after stereotactic body radiation therapy (not recorded which). V gene TRBV11-2 combines with J gene TRBJ2-7; D is perhaps TRBD1 (6 bases). This receptor was obtained from a donor over 45 with non-small cell lung cancer. Written as DNA, the CDR3 is TGTGCCAGCAGCTTAGATAACTCAGGGGTCCCCAACGAGCAGTACTTC. It encodes CASSLDNSGVPNEQYF.